This T cell receptor (beta chain) was identified during a study of T cell repertoires in cytomegalovirus infection. Study as a whole: Alongside well-studied HLA-B-restricted CMV epitopes, recently identified HLA-C-restricted CMV epitopes were also used.

This clonotype has a handful of counts. Its antigen is unknown. Overall study results and limits: CMV-specific HLA-C-restricted TCR beta clonotypes dominated the ex vivo response.

TCRdb fed the reads into MiXCR, producing one record per CDR3 protein. This table has roughly 280,000 distinct CDR3 sequences, about 20% appearing once. This CDR3 has 20 amino acids. V shed 0 bases, J shed 4 bases, and the junction held 11 bases outside the gene matches. Germline loops: CDR1 LNHDA, CDR2 SQIVND (reference sequence). The clonotype comes from a human donor in good health (CMV status not recorded). Some clones in this sample may be carry-over from other donors' samples. The chain employs TRBV19 and TRBJ2-5; 16 bases match TRBD2. Sequenced here: cultured PBMCs, sampled from culture after CMV antigen stimulation. The CDR3 spells CASSIEVSGTSGRAGETQYF. The CDR3 nucleotides are TGTGCCAGTAGTATAGAGGTCTCCGGGACTAGCGGGAGGGCCGGAGAGACCCAGTACTTC.